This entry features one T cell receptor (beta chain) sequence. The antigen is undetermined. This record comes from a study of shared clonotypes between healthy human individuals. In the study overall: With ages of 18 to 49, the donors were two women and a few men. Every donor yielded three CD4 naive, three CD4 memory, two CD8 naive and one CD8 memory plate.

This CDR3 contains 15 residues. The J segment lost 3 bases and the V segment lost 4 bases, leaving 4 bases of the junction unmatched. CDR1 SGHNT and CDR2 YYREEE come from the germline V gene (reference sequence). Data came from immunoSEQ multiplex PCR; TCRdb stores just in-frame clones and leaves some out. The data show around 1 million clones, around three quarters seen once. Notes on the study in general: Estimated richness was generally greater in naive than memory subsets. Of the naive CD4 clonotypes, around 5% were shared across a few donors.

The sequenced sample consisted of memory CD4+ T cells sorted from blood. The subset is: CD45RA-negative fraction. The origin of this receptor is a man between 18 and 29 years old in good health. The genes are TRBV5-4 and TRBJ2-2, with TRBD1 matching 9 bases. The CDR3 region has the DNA TGTGCCAGCAGCATCGACAGGGGGTACACCGGGGAGCTGTTTTTT. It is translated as CASSIDRGYTGELFF.